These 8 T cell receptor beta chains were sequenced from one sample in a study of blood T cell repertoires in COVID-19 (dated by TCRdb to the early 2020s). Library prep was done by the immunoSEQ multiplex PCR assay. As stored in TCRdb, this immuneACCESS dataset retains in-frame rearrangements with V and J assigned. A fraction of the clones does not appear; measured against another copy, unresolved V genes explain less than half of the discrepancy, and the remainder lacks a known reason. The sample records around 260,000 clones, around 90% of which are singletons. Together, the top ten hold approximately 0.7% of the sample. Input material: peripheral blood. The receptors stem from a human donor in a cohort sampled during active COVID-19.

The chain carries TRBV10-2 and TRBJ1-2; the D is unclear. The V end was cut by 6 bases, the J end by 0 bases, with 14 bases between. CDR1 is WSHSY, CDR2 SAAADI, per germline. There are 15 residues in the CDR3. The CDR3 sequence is CASRDYLTPNYGYTF. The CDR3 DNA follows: TGCGCCAGCAGGGACTACCTAACCCCTAACTATGGCTACACCTTC.

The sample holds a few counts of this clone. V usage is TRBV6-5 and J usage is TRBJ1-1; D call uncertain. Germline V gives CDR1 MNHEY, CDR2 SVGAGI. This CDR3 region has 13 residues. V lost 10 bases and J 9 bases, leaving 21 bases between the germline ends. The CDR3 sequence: CATVGGPMVQAFF. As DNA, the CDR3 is TGTGCCACCGTCGGAGGGCCTATGGTACAAGCTTTCTTT.

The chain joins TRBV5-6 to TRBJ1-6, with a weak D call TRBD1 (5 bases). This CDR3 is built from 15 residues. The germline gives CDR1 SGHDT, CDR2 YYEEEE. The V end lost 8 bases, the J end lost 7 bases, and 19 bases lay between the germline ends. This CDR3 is CARAPGGSLNSPLHF. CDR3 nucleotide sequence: TGTGCCAGGGCGCCCGGGGGGTCCCTGAATTCACCCCTCCACTTT.

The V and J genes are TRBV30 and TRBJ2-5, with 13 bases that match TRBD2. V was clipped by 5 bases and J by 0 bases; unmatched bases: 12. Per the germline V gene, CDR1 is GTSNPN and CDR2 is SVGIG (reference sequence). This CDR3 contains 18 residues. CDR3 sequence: CAWSSGTSGVYYQETQYF. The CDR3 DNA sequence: TGTGCCTGGTCCTCCGGGACTAGCGGGGTCTATTACCAAGAGACCCAGTACTTC.

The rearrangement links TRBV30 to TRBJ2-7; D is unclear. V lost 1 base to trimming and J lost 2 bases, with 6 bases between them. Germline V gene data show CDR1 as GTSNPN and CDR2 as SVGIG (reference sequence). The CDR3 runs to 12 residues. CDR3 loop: CAWSDTPYEQYF. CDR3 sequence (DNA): TGTGCCTGGAGTGACACCCCCTACGAGCAGTACTTC.

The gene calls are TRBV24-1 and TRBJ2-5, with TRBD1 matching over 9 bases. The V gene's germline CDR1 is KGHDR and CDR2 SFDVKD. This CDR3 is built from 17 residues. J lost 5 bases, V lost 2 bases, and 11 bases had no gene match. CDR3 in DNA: TGTGCCACCAGTGATTCGAGAACAGGGGGCGAGGGGGAGACCCAGTACTTC. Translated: CATSDSRTGGEGETQYF.

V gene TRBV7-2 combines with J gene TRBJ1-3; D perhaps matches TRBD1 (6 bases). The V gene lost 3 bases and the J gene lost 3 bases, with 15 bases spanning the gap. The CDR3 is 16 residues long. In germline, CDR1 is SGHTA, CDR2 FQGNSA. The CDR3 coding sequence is TGTGCCAGCAGCTTCCTCCTGGGGGCGGGTGGAAACACCATATATTTT. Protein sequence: CASSFLLGAGGNTIYF.

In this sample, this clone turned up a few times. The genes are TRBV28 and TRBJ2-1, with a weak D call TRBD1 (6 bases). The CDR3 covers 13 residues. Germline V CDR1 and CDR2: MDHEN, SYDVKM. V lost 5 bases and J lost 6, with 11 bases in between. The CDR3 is CASSLDRLNEQFF. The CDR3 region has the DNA TGTGCCAGCAGTCTTGACAGGCTCAATGAGCAGTTCTTC.